This T cell receptor (beta chain) was sequenced in a study of blood T cell repertoires in COVID-19. Study-level background: Whether acute or convalescent, the COVID-19 samples came from the United States, Italy and Spain. Sample material is recorded as cDNA or gDNA derived from T cells, B-cell-depleted T cells, or PBMCs.

Source study methods: Reference gene primers were amplified, and this amplification served to estimate nucleated cell counts. The protocol was immunoSEQ multiplex PCR, while the TCRdb copy is restricted to in-frame clones and leaves out a portion. Clonal size and the V and J genes are those of that table, whereas D and trimming came from the DNA. Here the sample spans some 330,000 clones, 88% being singletons. V gave up 1 base and J gave up 5 bases, with 9 bases separating them. This CDR3 comprises 13 residues. The germline V gene encodes CDR1 SGHNT and CDR2 YYREEE (reference sequence). The TCR originated in a woman between 50 and 59 years old with active or convalescent COVID-19. This chain links TRBV5-4 with TRBJ2-5, with D possibly matching TRBD2 (5 bases). Specimen: peripheral blood. DNA of the CDR3: TGTGCCAGCAGCTTGCGGGGTGGGGAGACCCAGTACTTC. The encoded protein is CASSLRGGETQYF.